A single sample gave rise to the 24 T cell receptor beta chains below, sequenced in a study of blood T cells in healthy people across ages. Then a second PCR, running roughly 6 to 11 cycles, was carried out with a sample-barcoded 5' primer and a J-beta primer mix. MiXCR, run by TCRdb on the 5' RACE reads, gives a single entry per CDR3 protein. The sample holds hundreds of thousands of distinct CDR3 sequences, about 52% seen once. Sequenced input: blood. The receptors come from a woman aged 60-75 years in good health.

The V and J genes are TRBV20-1 and TRBJ2-7, with 7 bases matching TRBD1. The trim removed 6 bases at V and 6 bases at J, leaving 11 bases unmatched. Per the germline V gene, CDR1 is DFQATT and CDR2 is SNEGSKA (reference sequence). The CDR3 extends over 13 amino acids. CDR3 sequence (DNA): TGCAGTGCGCAAGACAGGGAAGAGGTCGAGCAGTACTTC. Its protein product is CSAQDREEVEQYF.

This clonotype was seen more than once but under ten times. V usage is TRBV7-2 and J usage is TRBJ2-7, with a possible D match to TRBD1 (5 bases). Between the trimmed V and J ends, which lost 5 bases and 3 bases, there was a span of 14 bases. The germline CDR1 and CDR2 sequences are SGHTA and FQGNSA. The CDR3 has 14 residues. The CDR3 spells CASSHRAQGYEQYF. The CDR3 nucleotides are TGTGCCAGCAGCCACCGAGCCCAGGGCTACGAGCAGTACTTC.

The rearrangement links TRBV9 to TRBJ2-1, with D unresolved. This CDR3 has 14 amino acids. Germline loops: CDR1 SGDLS, CDR2 YYNGEE. Trimming took 0 bases from V and 5 from J, leaving 9 bases between them. In nucleotides, the CDR3 is TGTGCCAGCAGCGTAGACCGGACCAACAATGAGCAGTTCTTC. Amino acid sequence: CASSVDRTNNEQFF.

The chain links TRBV29-1 to TRBJ2-1, with D possibly being TRBD2 (7 bases). This CDR3 spans 14 amino acids. The germline gives CDR1 SQVTM, CDR2 ANQGSEA. V was clipped by 3 bases and J by 7 bases, with 16 bases between them. The CDR3 DNA sequence: TGCAGCGTTGACGGAAAGGGGGGGGGGAATGAGCAGTTCTTC. Its translation is CSVDGKGGGNEQFF.

This clonotype was seen more than once but under ten times. This rearrangement joins TRBV4-3 to TRBJ1-2; unclear D gene. Trimming removed 0 bases from V and 0 bases from J, with 11 bases in between. Germline V gene data show CDR1 as LGHNA and CDR2 as YSLEER. This CDR3 is built from 16 residues. This chain's CDR3 is CASSQDRLNTNYGYTF. The CDR3 region has the DNA TGCGCCAGCAGCCAAGATCGACTGAATACTAACTATGGCTACACCTTC.

This chain links TRBV7-9 with TRBJ1-1; no reliable D call. The germline V gene has CDR1 SEHNR and CDR2 FQNEAQ (reference sequence). Trimming removed 5 bases from V and 0 bases from J, with 10 bases in between. The CDR3 is 14 residues long. The CDR3 DNA sequence: TGTGCCAGCAGCCCGACGAATTTGAACACTGAAGCTTTCTTT. Protein product: CASSPTNLNTEAFF.

This chain links TRBV6-6 with TRBJ2-5; D gene ambiguous. The CDR3 has 12 amino acids. Germline assignment: CDR1 MNHNY and CDR2 SVGAGI (reference sequence). Trimming left V 0 bases short and J 10 bases short, with 9 bases between. CDR3 sequence: CASSYSGGIQYF. CDR3 coding DNA: TGTGCCAGCAGTTACTCGGGTGGTATCCAGTACTTC.

The chain combines TRBV20-1 with TRBJ2-7; 10 bases map to TRBD2. Germline loops: CDR1 DFQATT, CDR2 SNEGSKA (reference sequence). J lost 5 bases, V lost 1 base, and 11 bases had no gene match. The CDR3 runs to 16 residues. CDR3 nucleotide sequence: TGCAGTGCTAGAGGGGCTAGCGGGAGACCTCCGGACGAGCAGTACTTC. Translating it yields CSARGASGRPPDEQYF.

The CDR3 DNA sequence: TGTGCCAGCAAGAGCGGCTCCTACAATGAGCAGTTCTTC. Its translation: CASKSGSYNEQFF. The gene calls are TRBV27 and TRBJ2-1, with D possibly being TRBD2 (5 bases). Germline CDR1 reads MNHEY; CDR2 reads SMNVEV (reference sequence). Trimming pared 7 bases from V and 0 bases from J, leaving 7 bases between. The CDR3 extends over 13 amino acids.

CDR3 sequence: CAISERGGETQYF. CDR3 DNA sequence: TGTGCCATCAGTGAAAGAGGGGGGGAGACCCAGTACTTC. The chain employs TRBV10-3 and TRBJ2-5; D assignment may be TRBD1 or TRBD2 (6 bases each). The CDR3 covers 13 residues. Germline-derived CDR1 and CDR2 are ENHRY and SYGVKD. V was clipped by 3 bases and J by 5 bases, with 10 bases between them.

This chain links TRBV9 with TRBJ2-3; D may be TRBD1 (5 bases). The CDR3 is 15 amino acids. V was clipped by 4 bases and J by 4 bases, with 16 bases between them. Germline lookup yields CDR1 SGDLS and CDR2 YYNGEE. The CDR3 region has the DNA TGTGCCAGCAGCCCTTTAGGGTCAGGGTCAGATACGCAGTATTTT. It yields the protein CASSPLGSGSDTQYF.

This clonotype was seen only a few times. The chain is built from TRBV20-1 and TRBJ2-1; D is uncertain. This CDR3 contains 15 residues. Trimming shortened V by 4 bases and J by 1 base, and 14 bases separated the two germline ends. Germline values: CDR1 DFQATT, CDR2 SNEGSKA (reference sequence). CDR3 nucleotides: TGCAGTGCTAACCCCTCCTTAGGTTCCTACAATGAGCAGTTCTTC. Translation: CSANPSLGSYNEQFF.

As to this clonotype: It may be a read error: a sequence one base away is much more abundant. V usage is TRBV20-1 and J usage is TRBJ1-1; no clear D. In germline, CDR1 is DFQATT, CDR2 SNEGSKA (reference sequence). This CDR3 spans 15 amino acids. In nucleotides, the CDR3 is TGCAGTGCTAGAGACGACGGGCGGAAGAACGCTGAAGCTTTCTTT. Protein product: CSARDDGRKNAEAFF.

This sequence joins TRBV24-1 and TRBJ2-1; the D call may be TRBD1 or TRBD2 (5 bases each). CDR1 and CDR2 (germline): KGHDR, SFDVKD. Trimming removed 5 bases at V and 8 bases at J, with 6 bases between. The CDR3 has 11 residues. The CDR3: CATSGGDEQFF. The CDR3 nucleotides are TGTGCCACCAGTGGAGGGGATGAGCAGTTCTTC.

The gene calls are TRBV4-3 and TRBJ1-4; D unresolved. The CDR3 loop spans 15 amino acids. CDR1 and CDR2 (germline): LGHNA, YSLEER. V shed 4 bases and J shed 1 base, with 10 bases lying between them. The CDR3 here is CASSRGLRTNEKLFF. The DNA of the CDR3 is TGCGCCAGCAGCCGAGGACTCAGAACTAATGAAAAACTGTTTTTT.

This clonotype showed up just a few times. Here the CDR3 reads CSATTYGQPQHF. CDR3 coding DNA: TGCAGTGCCACCACTTATGGTCAGCCCCAGCATTTT. The V and J genes are TRBV20-1 and TRBJ1-5; D gene uncertain. V was shortened by 6 bases and J by 6 bases, with 12 bases between the two germline ends. The germline CDR1 and CDR2 sequences are DFQATT and SNEGSKA (reference sequence). CDR3 length equals 12 residues.

This clonotype turned up a few times. The chain couples TRBV7-3 to TRBJ2-1; possible D gene TRBD2, 6 bases. Trimming removed 5 bases at V and 3 bases at J, with 14 bases between. Germline loops: CDR1 SGHTA, CDR2 FQGTGA. The CDR3 runs to 15 residues. This CDR3 reads CASSKRGTDYNEQFF. The CDR3 nucleotides are TGTGCCAGCAGCAAACGGGGGACCGACTACAATGAGCAGTTCTTC.

V and J are TRBV29-1 and TRBJ2-7; TRBD2 aligns across 7 bases. CDR3 length: 14 residues. CDR1 SQVTM and CDR2 ANQGSEA come from the germline V gene. The ends lost 3 bases at V and 0 bases at J; junction bases unmatched: 5. The CDR3 here is CSVEGGGVSYEQYF. The CDR3 DNA is TGCAGCGTTGAGGGGGGGGGAGTCTCCTACGAGCAGTACTTC.

The rearrangement joins TRBV29-1 to TRBJ2-1; 9 nucleotides align to TRBD2. This CDR3 is built from 12 residues. V shed 8 bases and J 7 bases; nucleotides not matched to a gene: 6. The germline gives CDR1 SQVTM, CDR2 ANQGSEA. The CDR3 here is CSTSGRWNEQFF. As DNA, the CDR3 is TGCAGCACCAGCGGGAGGTGGAATGAGCAGTTCTTC.

This sequence joins TRBV9 and TRBJ1-4, with 9 bases that match TRBD1. V was clipped by 6 bases and J by 5 bases; unmatched bases: 5. There are 14 residues in the CDR3. Germline V gene lookup returns CDR1 SGDLS and CDR2 YYNGEE. The chain's CDR3 is CASTLGTGNEKLFF. The CDR3 DNA sequence: TGTGCCAGCACCCTAGGGACAGGGAATGAAAAACTGTTTTTT.

V and J are TRBV7-6 and TRBJ2-5; 8 bases are shared with TRBD2. The J call may be faulty, since TRBJ2-7 better matches the DNA end. The CDR3 contains 15 residues. Per the germline V gene, CDR1 is SGHVS and CDR2 is FNYEAQ. For the CDR3, the DNA is TGTGCCAGCAGCTTAGAGTCTAGCGGGTTGCACGAGCAGTACTTC. Amino acid sequence: CASSLESSGLHEQYF.

This clonotype has only a few counts. V gene TRBV4-1 combines with J gene TRBJ1-6; D is perhaps TRBD1 (6 bases). The CDR3 consists of 18 residues. The germline CDR1 and CDR2 sequences are MGHRA and YSYEKL. Trimming left V 0 bases short and J 0 bases short, with 12 bases between. CDR3 in amino acids: CASSQEGARSSYNSPLHF. The CDR3, as DNA: TGCGCCAGCAGCCAAGAGGGGGCGAGGAGCTCCTATAATTCACCCCTCCACTTT.

The V gene is TRBV4-3, the J gene TRBJ2-7; perhaps TRBD2 as D (5 bases). The CDR3 covers 14 residues. The V and J ends lost 2 bases and 1 base respectively, with 9 bases between them. The V gene's germline CDR1 is LGHNA and CDR2 YSLEER. CDR3 nucleotides: TGCGCCAGCAGCCAAACTAGTCTGTCCTACGAGCAGTACTTC. The encoded protein is CASSQTSLSYEQYF.

Only a few counts were recorded for this clonotype. The V and J genes are TRBV7-3 and TRBJ2-7; D may be TRBD2 (5 bases). The length of the CDR3 is 14 residues. CDR1 is SGHTA and CDR2 is FQGTGA in the germline V gene. Trimming pared 4 bases from V and 7 bases from J, leaving 17 bases between. CDR3 coding DNA: TGTGCCAGCAGCTCGCACGGGGAACTCGGTGAGCAGTACTTC. It encodes CASSSHGELGEQYF.